The next 3 T cell receptor beta chains were all read from a single sample in a study of cytomegalovirus exposure and HLA in healthy donors (dated by TCRdb to about 2017). The library was built by means of the immunoSEQ multiplex PCR assay. The multiplex PCR relied on a mix of 60 forward primers for TCR Vbeta segments and 13 reverse primers for TCR Jbeta segments. As stored in TCRdb, this immuneACCESS dataset retains in-frame rearrangements with V and J assigned. A fraction of the clones does not appear; measured against another copy, unresolved V genes explain less than half of the discrepancy, and the remainder lacks a known reason. Here the sample has some 140,000 clones; approximately 62% occur a single time. The ten biggest clones cover 1.5% to 2% of the sample. The material sequenced was PBMCs. These receptors were collected from a human donor in good health.

Of note for this clone: This specimen includes other DNA sequences encoding the same CDR3. This rearrangement joins TRBV6-5 to TRBJ1-5; unclear D gene. The V and J ends lost 5 bases and 4 bases respectively, with 9 bases between them. The CDR3 is made up of 13 amino acids. The germline V gene has CDR1 MNHEY and CDR2 SVGAGI. DNA of the CDR3: TGTGCCAGCAGTCCACAGATAAATCAGCCCCAGCATTTT. This sequence encodes CASSPQINQPQHF.

The chain joins TRBV28 to TRBJ2-7, with D possibly being TRBD1 (5 bases). The CDR3 spans 12 residues. Germline V gene data show CDR1 as MDHEN and CDR2 as SYDVKM. The V and J ends lost 5 bases and 5 bases respectively, with 10 bases between them. This chain's CDR3 is CASSRRTNEQYF. In nucleotides, the CDR3 is TGTGCCAGCAGTCGCCGGACAAACGAGCAGTACTTC.

The CDR3 DNA sequence: TGTGCCAGCAGTTTATCGCCCGGGGGTTCACCCCTCCACTTT. This gives the protein CASSLSPGGSPLHF. The chain joins TRBV6-5 to TRBJ1-6, with D perhaps TRBD1 (5 bases). CDR1 is MNHEY and CDR2 is SVGAGI in the germline V gene. The CDR3 runs 14 residues. The ends were cut back, 4 bases at V and 9 bases at J, with 13 bases in the middle.